The 5 T cell receptor beta chains presented below share a single source sample, sequenced in a study of blood T cell repertoires in COVID-19. Repertoires were generated with immunoSEQ multiplex PCR, while TCRdb's copy carries only in-frame clones and drops some. This sample yields some 180,000 clones, of which approximately 90% are seen a single time; approximately 2.1% belongs to the top ten. Sequenced input: peripheral blood. These receptors originate from a man in his fifties or sixties who had recovered from COVID-19.

The V call is TRBV4-3, the J call TRBJ1-2; D is possibly TRBD1 (6 bases). The germline CDR1 and CDR2 sequences are LGHNA and YSLEER. The CDR3 spans 15 residues. V was shortened by 0 bases and J by 4 bases, with 12 bases between the two germline ends. The CDR3 nucleotides are TGCGCCAGCAGCCAAGATCAAGGACAGATCTATGGCTACACCTTC. This translates into CASSQDQGQIYGYTF.

This chain connects TRBV7-9 to TRBJ1-3; D perhaps matches TRBD1 (5 bases). V lost 5 bases and J lost 6, with 11 bases in between. The CDR3 sequence is 13 residues long. Looked up from germline, CDR1 is SEHNR and CDR2 is FQNEAQ (reference sequence). The CDR3 is CASSTGQLNTIYF. CDR3 in DNA: TGTGCCAGCAGCACAGGACAATTAAACACCATATATTTT.

The chain is built from TRBV12-3 or TRBV12-4 and TRBJ2-3, with a weak D call TRBD2 (5 bases). This CDR3 region has 11 residues. V was cut by 1 base and J by 9 bases, with 5 bases left in between. CDR3 in amino acids: CASSLGETQYF. The CDR3 nucleotides are TGTGCCAGCAGTTTAGGGGAGACGCAGTATTTT.

This chain uses TRBV27 with TRBJ2-6; TRBD2 matches at 12 bases. The CDR3 covers 19 residues. The trim removed 5 bases at V and 2 bases at J, leaving 10 bases unmatched. In germline, CDR1 is MNHEY, CDR2 SMNVEV (reference sequence). The DNA of the CDR3 is TGTGCCAGCAGTCCTCTCCTAGCGGGAGGGCCCCCTGGGGCCAACGTCCTGACTTTC. Protein product: CASSPLLAGGPPGANVLTF. Complete variable domain (other parts from reference TRBV27 and TRBJ2-6): EAQVTQNPRYLITVTGKKLTVTCSQNMNHEYMSWYRQDPGLGLRQIYYSMNVEVTDKGDVPEGYKVSRKEKRNFPLILESPSPNQTSLYFCASSPLLAGGPPGANVLTFGAGSRLTVL.

The CDR3 is CAISESPGTYEQYF. In nucleotides, the CDR3 is TGTGCCATCAGTGAGTCGCCGGGGACCTACGAGCAGTACTTC. V is TRBV10-3 and J is TRBJ2-7, with D possibly TRBD2 on 5 matching bases. The V end was cut by 0 bases, the J end by 2 bases, with 8 bases between. Germline-derived CDR1 and CDR2 are ENHRY and SYGVKD. The CDR3 runs 14 residues.